This T cell receptor beta chain stems from a study of CD8+ T cells in alopecia areata. At the level of the study: Treated patients took oral tofacitinib at 5 to 10 mg twice daily. Broader study findings: Lesional scalp, especially alopecia totalis/universalis, showed higher clonality than normal scalp.

Alopecia areata patients provided lesional scalp punch biopsies and peripheral blood, both collected for the study. Note on this clone: Its antigen is as yet unknown.

It was cDNA, reverse transcribed from extracted RNA, that served as the sequencing template. This table comes from immunoSEQ multiplex PCR, and its TCRdb copy is limited to in-frame clones, with some not included. Here the sample spans more than 9,500 clones, 56% being singletons. Trimming removed 2 bases at V and 6 bases at J, with 8 bases between. CDR3 length: 13 residues. The germline CDR1 and CDR2 sequences are LNHNV and YYDKDF (reference sequence). The rearrangement links TRBV15 to TRBJ2-1, with D perhaps TRBD2 (6 bases). The receptor was isolated from a human donor with alopecia areata. Sequenced material: skin. This CDR3 is CATSRPGLNEQFF. CDR3 nucleotides: TGTGCCACCAGCAGACCGGGACTCAATGAGCAGTTCTTC.